The 8 T cell receptor beta chains below all came from one sample that was sequenced in a study of blood T cell repertoires in COVID-19. Sequencing was performed with immunoSEQ multiplex PCR; in TCRdb, only in-frame clones are kept and a portion is missing. The table lists about 79,000 clones, about 89% of them singletons. Sequencing was done on a sample of peripheral blood. Receptor source: a man between 65 and 85 years old with active or convalescent COVID-19.

CDR3 sequence (DNA): TGTGCCAGCAGCCTGCTAGCGATAAGTAGTACGCAGTATTTT. This sequence encodes CASSLLAISSTQYF. The chain has TRBV2 and TRBJ2-3; tentatively, D is TRBD2 (6 bases). The CDR3 contains 14 residues. V dropped 6 bases and J dropped 8 bases, with 18 bases sitting between them. Per germline, CDR1 SNHLY and CDR2 FYNNEI. The full variable domain, rest sourced from reference TRBV2 and TRBJ2-3, is EPEVTQTPSHQVTQMGQEVILRCVPISNHLYFYWYRQILGQKVEFLVSFYNNEISEKSEIFDDQFSVERPDGSNFTLKIRSTKLEDSAMYFCASSLLAISSTQYFGPGTRLTVL.

The CDR3 nucleotides are TGTGCCAGCAGTGAAGTGACCGACCCAGGGGCACTCAATAGCAATCAGCCCCAGCATTTT. It translates to CASSEVTDPGALNSNQPQHF. The chain couples TRBV6-1 to TRBJ1-5; maybe TRBD1 (6 bases). This CDR3 region has 20 residues. The germline V gene encodes CDR1 MNHNS and CDR2 SASEGT. Trimming left V 1 base short and J 0 bases short, with 22 bases between.

V gene TRBV13 combines with J gene TRBJ2-7, with 9 positions matching TRBD2. The CDR3 runs 15 residues. Germline CDR1 PRHDT, CDR2 FYEKMQ (reference sequence). V lost 5 bases and J lost 3; bases outside the gene matches: 8. This CDR3 is CASSDTTSGYYEQYF. The DNA of the CDR3 is TGTGCCAGCAGCGACACGACTAGCGGATACTACGAGCAGTACTTC. Full variable domain (outside the CDR3, taken from reference TRBV13 and TRBJ2-7): AAGVIQSPRHLIKEKRETATLKCYPIPRHDTVYWYQQGPGQDPQFLISFYEKMQSDKGSIPDRFSAQQFSDYHSELNMSSLELGDSALYFCASSDTTSGYYEQYFGPGTRLTVT.

V gene TRBV2 combines with J gene TRBJ2-2; weak D call: TRBD1 (7 bases). This CDR3 contains 16 residues. In germline, CDR1 is SNHLY, CDR2 FYNNEI. Trimming cost V 6 bases and J 5 bases, with 19 bases left between them. CDR3 protein: CASRRSGPGGTGELFF. The CDR3 DNA reads as TGTGCCAGCAGGCGGTCGGGACCAGGGGGGACCGGGGAGCTGTTTTTT.

This CDR3 is CASSPGGSGNTIYF. The CDR3 DNA reads as TGCGCCAGCAGCCCCGGGGGTTCTGGAAACACCATATATTTT. The V and J genes are TRBV5-1 and TRBJ1-3; D may be TRBD1 (5 bases). This CDR3 contains 14 residues. Trimming pared 4 bases from V and 1 base from J, leaving 9 bases between. Germline V gene lookup returns CDR1 SGHRS and CDR2 YFSETQ.

This clone has a handful of counts. The rearrangement uses TRBV6-1 and TRBJ2-3, with D tentatively TRBD2 (5 bases). The CDR3 has 17 residues. CDR1 is MNHNS, CDR2 SASEGT, per germline. V was cut by 0 bases and J by 4 bases, with 17 bases left in between. The CDR3 bases are TGTGCCAGCAGTGAAGCGACGGGATTTCGGTGGGCAGATACGCAGTATTTT. The encoded protein is CASSEATGFRWADTQYF.

As concerns this clone: Likely a read error: the CDR3 ends without its conserved phenylalanine or tryptophan. No DNA is shown, since the ends of the CDR3 on it are uncertain; the CDR3 is the one TCRdb lists. V gene TRBV5-3 combines with J gene TRBJ1-2; the table assigns TRBD1, which was not confirmed against the DNA. TRBV5-3 carries the ORF label, with uncertain function. The CDR3 has 16 residues if both end residues are counted. The CDR3 is CARSLFCQMDSRPTSP.

A remark on this clone: The same CDR3 is also encoded by other DNA sequences in this sample. The chain links TRBV7-9 to TRBJ1-2, with D maybe TRBD1 (5 bases). The CDR3 is made up of 13 amino acids. Germline CDR1 is SEHNR and CDR2 is FQNEAQ (reference sequence). V lost 4 bases to trimming and J lost 3 bases, with 9 bases between them. CDR3 DNA: TGTGCCAGCAGCTCAGGGACTCACTATGGCTACACCTTC. The encoded protein is CASSSGTHYGYTF.